This T cell receptor (beta chain) was captured by sequencing in a study of human T cells and chemical hapten exposure. As to time point: pre-sensitization, week 0. Treatment here: therapeutic diphenylcyclopropenone sensitization with weekly scalp DPC. Individual cDNA molecules had unique molecular identifiers attached to them by the library. TCRdb analysed the RACE reads with MiXCR anew, one entry per CDR3 protein. Of more than 55,000 distinct CDR3 sequences listed, more than 9% are singletons. This CDR3 spans 13 amino acids. CDR1 and CDR2 from the germline V gene are MDHEN and SYDVKM. General observations from the study: Expanded TCRs were compared with controls, and the expanded TCRs formed significantly more large CDR3 similarity clusters. Sensitizing to DPC left TCRs with a frequency above 1 in 1000 unaltered. Alopecia affecting every donor means their immune response may not match healthy people's.

A few counts support this clonotype. Its target is unknown. Mismatch with germline at one junction end may stem from a read error. The sequence was collected from a man in his forties or fifties with alopecia areata. Some clones in this sample may be carry-over from other donors' samples. The chain carries TRBV28 and TRBJ2-7; 7 bases are shared with TRBD1. The starting material was whole blood, obtained in connection with sensitization to the hapten diphenylcyclopropenone (DPC). This CDR3 is CASSLLDRDVAHF. In DNA, the CDR3 is TGTGCCAGCAGTTTACTAGACAGGGACGTAGCCCACTTC.